These 20 T cell receptor beta chains originate from one sample sequenced in a study of beta chain features in type 1 diabetes. Sequencing targeted expressed TCRB transcripts, as all isolated RNA had been reverse transcribed. Data came from immunoSEQ multiplex PCR; TCRdb stores just in-frame clones and leaves some out. The sample has more than 350,000 clones; over 10% are singletons. Material: naive CD4+ T cells from blood. Receptors were obtained from a woman younger than 35 in good health.

This clone was seen more than once but under ten times. The gene calls are TRBV15 and TRBJ2-2, with D unclear. This CDR3 contains 12 residues. Per the germline V gene, CDR1 is LNHNV and CDR2 is YYDKDF (reference sequence). Between the trimmed V and J ends, which lost 3 bases and 6 bases, there was a span of 5 bases. CDR3 sequence reads: CATSSTAGELFF. As DNA, the CDR3 is TGTGCCACCAGCAGTACGGCCGGGGAGCTGTTTTTT. The full variable domain, in which reference TRBV15 and TRBJ2-2 provide the parts outside the CDR3, is DAMVIQNPRYQVTQFGKPVTLSCSQTLNHNVMYWYQQKSSQAPKLLFHYYDKDFNNEADTPDNFQSRRPNTSFCFLDIRSPGLGDTAMYLCATSSTAGELFFGEGSRLTVL.

The V and J genes are TRBV7-2 and TRBJ2-4, with D unresolved. The length of the CDR3 is 15 residues. Trimming took 1 base from V and 0 from J, leaving 7 bases between them. CDR1 is SGHTA and CDR2 is FQGNSA in the germline V gene. For the CDR3, the DNA is TGTGCCAGCAGCTTAGGGGCCCTAGCCAAAAACATTCAGTACTTC. Its translation: CASSLGALAKNIQYF. Combining the CDR3 with reference TRBV7-2 and TRBJ2-4 gives the whole variable domain GAGVSQSPSNKVTEKGKDVELRCDPISGHTALYWYRQSLGQGLEFLIYFQGNSAPDKSGLPSDRFSAERTGGSVSTLTIQRTQQEDSAVYLCASSLGALAKNIQYFGAGTRLSVL.

This clone was seen more than once but under ten times. The genes are TRBV15 and TRBJ2-7; 8 nucleotides agree with TRBD2. The germline V gene has CDR1 LNHNV and CDR2 YYDKDF (reference sequence). The CDR3 contains 14 residues. The trim removed 5 bases at V and 2 bases at J, leaving 5 bases unmatched. CDR3 protein: CATSPRRGAYEQYV. In nucleotides, the CDR3 is TGTGCCACCAGCCCCCGGCGGGGGGCCTACGAGCAGTACGTC.

This chain joins TRBV23-1 and TRBJ1-5; possible D gene TRBD1, 6 bases. TRBV23-1 belongs to the ORF category, with a function that is uncertain. The CDR3 covers 13 residues. The V gene lost 8 bases and the J gene lost 5 bases, with 13 bases spanning the gap. This chain's CDR3 is CASAGDKDQPQHF. The CDR3 region has the DNA TGCGCCAGCGCGGGGGACAAGGATCAGCCCCAGCATTTT.

This clone has only a few counts. The V gene is TRBV7-9, the J gene TRBJ1-4, with D unclear. CDR1 is SEHNR and CDR2 is FQNEAQ in the germline V gene (reference sequence). The germline V and J ends were trimmed by 5 bases and 4 bases, with 11 bases remaining between them. This CDR3 contains 14 residues. CDR3 residues: CASSTRTSNEKLFF. CDR3 coding DNA: TGTGCCAGCAGCACACGAACAAGTAATGAAAAACTGTTTTTT.

There are a few counts of this clone. This sequence joins TRBV29-1 and TRBJ2-3, with D unclear. The CDR3 sequence is 14 residues long. V shed 1 base and J shed 0 bases, with 8 bases lying between them. Germline V gene sequence: CDR1 SQVTM, CDR2 ANQGSEA. The CDR3 DNA is TGCAGCGTTGAAGGATACGCTAGCACAGATACGCAGTATTTT. This encodes CSVEGYASTDTQYF.

Note on this clone: An end of the junction differs from the germline gene, which may be a read error. The chain uses TRBV9 and TRBJ2-3, with a tentative D call TRBD2 (5 bases). Germline assignment: CDR1 SGDLS and CDR2 YYNGEE. This CDR3 region has 14 residues. The CDR3 sequence is CTSSVAGSADTQYF. The CDR3 DNA reads TGTACCAGCAGCGTTGCGGGTTCAGCGGATACGCAGTATTTT.

J is TRBJ2-6 and V is TRBV7-3; no clear D. The V and J ends lost 1 base and 8 bases respectively, with 9 bases between them. Germline CDR1 and CDR2: SGHTA and FQGTGA. The CDR3 spans 14 residues. In DNA, the CDR3 is TGTGCCAGCAGCTTAATGTCGGCTTCCAACGTCCTGACTTTC. Its translation: CASSLMSASNVLTF.

The genes are TRBV2 and TRBJ2-3; tentatively, D is TRBD2 (6 bases). The ends were cut back, 2 bases at V and 1 base at J, with 10 bases in the middle. CDR3 length equals 15 residues. Germline lookup yields CDR1 SNHLY and CDR2 FYNNEI. The CDR3 sequence is CASSEIASGTDTQYF. As DNA, the CDR3 is TGTGCCAGCAGTGAAATAGCTAGCGGCACAGATACGCAGTATTTT.

This chain links TRBV7-8 with TRBJ2-7, with 7 positions matching TRBD1. V lost 4 bases, J lost 7 bases, and 13 bases stayed unmatched. The germline V gene encodes CDR1 SGHVS and CDR2 FQNEAQ. The CDR3 contains 15 residues. This CDR3 is CASSSPLTGSWEQYF. The CDR3 DNA is TGTGCCAGCAGCTCGCCGTTGACAGGGAGCTGGGAGCAGTACTTC.

In its sample, this clone was seen a few times. The chain combines TRBV29-1 with TRBJ2-1; the D gene is possibly TRBD1 (6 bases). The germline gives CDR1 SQVTM, CDR2 ANQGSEA. There are 12 residues in the CDR3. The V gene lost 4 bases and the J gene lost 6 bases, with 10 bases spanning the gap. The CDR3 sequence: CSVVRGSNEQFF. CDR3 bases: TGCAGCGTTGTTAGGGGGTCCAATGAGCAGTTCTTC.

This chain joins TRBV6-5 and TRBJ2-1; 8 bases line up with TRBD2. Germline V lookup: CDR1 MNHEY, CDR2 SVGAGI. This CDR3 is built from 11 residues. CDR3 protein: CSSGRSNEQFF. The CDR3 DNA reads as TGTAGCAGCGGGAGATCGAATGAGCAGTTCTTC.

This CDR3 is CASSSISGTVSTDTQYF. As DNA, the CDR3 is TGTGCCAGCAGCTCAATATCCGGGACGGTTAGCACAGATACGCAGTATTTT. This rearrangement joins TRBV7-2 to TRBJ2-3; D could derive from TRBD1 or TRBD2 (5 bases each). The V gene's germline CDR1 is SGHTA and CDR2 FQGNSA. V was trimmed by 4 bases and J by 0 bases, leaving 17 bases between them. This CDR3 is 17 amino acids long.

Remarks on this clone: A much larger clonotype is one base distant, so this may be a read error. Distinct nucleotide sequences in the sample also encode this CDR3. V and J are TRBV2 and TRBJ2-5; D not certain. The CDR3 runs 11 residues. Looked up from germline, CDR1 is SNHLY and CDR2 is FYNNEI. Trimming took 4 bases from V and 4 from J, leaving 4 bases between them. The CDR3 DNA sequence: TGTGCCAGCAGTGTAAGAGAGACCCAGTACTTC. This gives the protein CASSVRETQYF.

The chain joins TRBV11-3 to TRBJ2-3, with D tentatively TRBD2 (6 bases). There are 16 residues in the CDR3. Germline V gene sequence: CDR1 SGHNT, CDR2 YENEEA. V was pared by 1 base and J by 1 base, with 12 bases between. As DNA, the CDR3 is TGTGCCAGCAGCTTAGCGGGCGGGATACGCACAGATACGCAGTATTTT. It encodes CASSLAGGIRTDTQYF.

There are a few counts of this clone. Its ends do not fully match the called genes, so a read error is possible. This chain links TRBV14 with TRBJ1-3, with 8 bases identical to TRBD1. CDR1 and CDR2 from the germline V gene are SGHDN and FVKESK. The CDR3 spans 17 residues. This chain's CDR3 is CASSEERARGLRNTIYF. CDR3 nucleotide sequence: TGTGCCAGCAGCGAAGAACGCGCCAGGGGGCTGAGAAACACCATATATTTT.

The chain couples TRBV5-4 to TRBJ2-1; TRBD2 aligns across 8 bases. The CDR3 contains 15 residues. Germline trimming cut 4 bases from V and 4 bases from J; bases unmatched to any gene: 7. The V gene's germline CDR1 is SGHNT and CDR2 YYREEE (reference sequence). The DNA for the CDR3 is TGTGCCAGCAGCCCGGGGGGGTCGGGATACAATGAGCAGTTCTTC. Translation gives CASSPGGSGYNEQFF.

The chain has TRBV14 and TRBJ1-2; D unresolved. The V end lost 0 bases, the J end lost 4 bases, and 3 bases lay between the germline ends. Germline assignment: CDR1 SGHDN and CDR2 FVKESK. This CDR3 spans 12 amino acids. DNA for the CDR3: TGTGCCAGCAGCCAAGAAGGCTATGGCTACACCTTC. Its protein product is CASSQEGYGYTF.

This clone was observed a few times. CDR3 in DNA: TGTGCCTGGAGCCGACGGTCCGGGGCCTACGAGCAGTACTTC. This encodes CAWSRRSGAYEQYF. This rearrangement joins TRBV30 to TRBJ2-7; possibly TRBD2 for D (5 bases). CDR1 and CDR2 from the germline V gene are GTSNPN and SVGIG (reference sequence). Trimming took off 3 bases at V and 2 bases at J, with 14 bases between the two ends. The CDR3 runs 14 residues.

This clone occurred a few times. J is TRBJ1-1 and V is TRBV29-1, with D possibly TRBD1 on 6 matching bases. Germline V gives CDR1 SQVTM, CDR2 ANQGSEA. The CDR3 runs to 13 residues. The ends were cut back, 3 bases at V and 5 bases at J, with 13 bases in the middle. This chain's CDR3 is CSVEWGAGTEAFF. CDR3 nucleotides: TGCAGCGTTGAGTGGGGGGCAGGGACTGAAGCTTTCTTT. Looking up the rest from reference TRBV29-1 and TRBJ1-1 gives the full variable domain: SAVISQKPSRDICQRGTSLTIQCQVDSQVTMMFWYRQQPGQSLTLIATANQGSEATYESGFVIDKFPISRPNLTFSTLTVSNMSPEDSSIYLCSVEWGAGTEAFFGQGTRLTVV.